This entry lists 10 T cell receptor beta chains sequenced from one sample in a study of cytomegalovirus exposure and HLA in healthy donors. Profiling relied on immunoSEQ multiplex PCR, and the TCRdb table lists in-frame clones only, not all of them. Here the sample spans some 120,000 clones, roughly 94% being singletons. Sequencing input: PBMCs. These receptors were obtained from a woman younger than 35 in good health and CMV-seronegative.

The chain employs TRBV5-6 and TRBJ2-7; possible D gene TRBD2, 5 bases. V lost 2 bases, J lost 4 bases, and 16 bases lay in between. Germline lookup yields CDR1 SGHDT and CDR2 YYEEEE. The CDR3 has 15 amino acids. DNA of the CDR3: TGTGCCAGCAGCTTTATCGGGAAAACGGAATACGAGCAGTACTTC. It yields the protein CASSFIGKTEYEQYF. Drawing the rest from reference TRBV5-6 and TRBJ2-7, the complete variable domain is DAGVTQSPTHLIKTRGQQVTLRCSPKSGHDTVSWYQQALGQGPQFIFQYYEEEERQRGNFPDRFSGHQFPNYSSELNVNALLLGDSALYLCASSFIGKTEYEQYFGPGTRLTVT.

The chain combines TRBV28 with TRBJ2-2; TRBD2 matches 13 bases. The CDR3 extends over 16 amino acids. After removal of 5 bases from V and 5 bases from J, the junction contained 5 bases not matched to a gene. Looked up from germline, CDR1 is MDHEN and CDR2 is SYDVKM. CDR3 sequence reads: CASSLLAGGQTGELFF. As DNA, the CDR3 is TGTGCCAGCAGTCTACTAGCGGGAGGGCAAACCGGGGAGCTGTTTTTT. The full variable domain, rest sourced from reference TRBV28 and TRBJ2-2, is DVKVTQSSRYLVKRTGEKVFLECVQDMDHENMFWYRQDPGLGLRLIYFSYDVKMKEKGDIPEGYSVSREKKERFSLILESASTNQTSMYLCASSLLAGGQTGELFFGEGSRLTVL.

J is TRBJ2-1 and V is TRBV30; a possible D gene is TRBD1 (5 bases). The germline V and J ends were trimmed by 0 bases and 8 bases, with 17 bases remaining between them. Germline loops: CDR1 GTSNPN, CDR2 SVGIG (reference sequence). The CDR3 has 15 amino acids. The DNA for the CDR3 is TGTGCCTGGAGTGTAGGACACCCAACCTGGGATGAGCAGTTCTTC. It yields the protein CAWSVGHPTWDEQFF.

The CDR3 loop reads CASSQGLDRLEFF. Here the CDR3 DNA reads TGTGCCAGCAGCCAGGGACTCGACAGACTGGAGTTCTTC. This chain joins TRBV4-2 and TRBJ2-1; weak D call: TRBD2 (6 bases). The CDR3 is 13 residues long. Per the germline V gene, CDR1 is LGHNA and CDR2 is YNFKEQ. V was trimmed by 3 bases and J by 14 bases, leaving 17 bases between them.

The chain joins TRBV29-1 to TRBJ2-5; the D gene is possibly TRBD1 (7 bases). This CDR3 is built from 14 residues. Germline V CDR1 and CDR2: SQVTM, ANQGSEA. V dropped 7 bases and J dropped 4 bases, with 19 bases sitting between them. The chain's CDR3 is CSAGGGRGLETQYF. Written as DNA, the CDR3 is TGCAGCGCCGGAGGGGGCAGGGGGTTAGAGACCCAGTACTTC.

The chain couples TRBV28 to TRBJ1-2, with 8 bases aligning to TRBD1. With V trimmed by 2 bases and J by 1 base, 9 bases remained unmatched. CDR3 length: 17 residues. Germline V gene lookup returns CDR1 MDHEN and CDR2 SYDVKM. CDR3 coding DNA: TGTGCCAGCAGTTTAATGGCAGGGGGCTACTATAACTATGGCTACACCTTC. Translation: CASSLMAGGYYNYGYTF.

The chain combines TRBV30 with TRBJ1-1; weak D call: TRBD1 (5 bases). This CDR3 contains 12 residues. Trimming stripped 7 bases from V and 7 bases from J, with 16 bases between. Germline V gives CDR1 GTSNPN, CDR2 SVGIG (reference sequence). The CDR3 nucleotides are TGTGCCTCAAGACAGTCTTATGATGAAGCTTTCTTT. This gives the protein CASRQSYDEAFF.

In this sample, this clone turned up once. This sample includes further DNA sequences coding for the same CDR3. The CDR3 spells CASSYSTGGGYGYTF. In nucleotides, the CDR3 is TGTGCCAGCAGTTACTCGACAGGGGGCGGGTATGGCTACACCTTC. The chain links TRBV6-6 to TRBJ1-2; TRBD1 matches 10 bases. Germline V CDR1 and CDR2: MNHNY, SVGAGI (reference sequence). This CDR3 is 15 amino acids long. With 0 bases clipped from V and 5 bases from J, the junction kept 3 bases outside the gene matches.

This rearrangement joins TRBV5-6 to TRBJ2-3; tentatively, D is TRBD2 (6 bases). Germline V CDR1 and CDR2: SGHDT, YYEEEE. This CDR3 spans 15 amino acids. Trimming removed 1 base from V and 3 bases from J, with 12 bases in between. CDR3 nucleotide sequence: TGTGCCAGCAGCTTGTATGCAGGGAGGACAGATACGCAGTATTTT. Its protein is CASSLYAGRTDTQYF. The entire variable domain, with the rest obtained from reference TRBV5-6 and TRBJ2-3, is as follows: DAGVTQSPTHLIKTRGQQVTLRCSPKSGHDTVSWYQQALGQGPQFIFQYYEEEERQRGNFPDRFSGHQFPNYSSELNVNALLLGDSALYLCASSLYAGRTDTQYFGPGTRLTVL.

The rearrangement joins TRBV19 to TRBJ2-2, with TRBD2 as a possible D gene (6 bases). The CDR3 runs to 14 residues. Trimming left V 5 bases short and J 3 bases short, with 10 bases between. Germline values: CDR1 LNHDA, CDR2 SQIVND (reference sequence). CDR3 sequence: CASSSGSHTGELFF. CDR3 DNA sequence: TGTGCCAGTAGTTCCGGGAGCCACACCGGGGAGCTGTTTTTT.